This T cell receptor (beta chain) appears in the sequencing data of a study of OX40 agonist ivuxolimab in advanced cancers. Study-level background: The patients received agonistic anti-OX40 (CD134) antibody ivuxolimab.

V was clipped by 2 bases and J by 5 bases; unmatched bases: 6. CDR1 is MDHEN and CDR2 is SYDVKM in the germline V gene. The CDR3 length is 15 residues. This table comes from immunoSEQ multiplex PCR, and its TCRdb copy is limited to in-frame clones, with some not included. Of 75,000 to 95,000 clones in the sample, about 90% were seen once. Sequencing was performed on CD4+ or CD8+ T cells sorted from blood, taken in a trial of the OX40 agonist ivuxolimab. The rearrangement joins TRBV28 to TRBJ2-1, with 7 bases lining up with TRBD1. The source of this sequence is an adult with an advanced solid tumor such as melanoma, head and neck, liver or kidney cancer. The CDR3 here is CASSLDRALDNEQFF. The CDR3 DNA reads as TGTGCCAGCAGTTTAGACAGGGCATTGGACAATGAGCAGTTCTTC.